These 20 T cell receptor beta chains share one sample of origin, sequenced in a study of Ad26.COV2.S vaccination and SARS-CoV-2 variants. The treatment was: roughly 20 received Ad26.COV2.S at low or high dose, single or two shots; 5 received placebo; per-sample allocation not given. The investigators took samples on day 63 after the first vaccine or placebo injection. Clones were sequenced by immunoSEQ multiplex PCR, and TCRdb holds only the in-frame ones, with some missing. The data show about half a million clones, about nine tenths seen once. This specimen was peripheral blood, taken in a trial of Ad26.COV2.S vaccine versus placebo. The source of these receptors is a person between 18 and 65 years old who received the Ad26.COV2.S COVID-19 vaccine or a placebo.

The genes are TRBV7-9 and TRBJ1-3; no firm D call. This CDR3 is built from 16 residues. Germline V CDR1 and CDR2: SEHNR, FQNEAQ (reference sequence). V was shortened by 5 bases and J by 2 bases, with 16 bases between the two germline ends. DNA of the CDR3: TGTGCCAGCAGCCAACCTACGGCAAACCCTGGAAACACCATATATTTT. Its protein is CASSQPTANPGNTIYF. The whole variable domain, filled in from reference TRBV7-9 and TRBJ1-3, reads DTGVSQNPRHKITKRGQNVTFRCDPISEHNRLYWYRQTLGQGPEFLTYFQNEAQLEKSRLLSDRFSAERPKGSFSTLEIQRTEQGDSAMYLCASSQPTANPGNTIYFGEGSWLTVV.

The chain employs TRBV19 and TRBJ2-3; TRBD2 agrees at 9 bases. V lost 2 bases and J lost 6; bases outside the gene matches: 6. Per the germline V gene, CDR1 is LNHDA and CDR2 is SQIVND (reference sequence). The CDR3 is made up of 15 amino acids. The DNA for the CDR3 is TGTGCCAGTAGTATAAGCGGGGGGCCCACCGATACGCAGTATTTT. This gives the protein CASSISGGPTDTQYF.

The rearrangement uses TRBV4-1 and TRBJ2-1; a weak D match, TRBD2 (6 bases). Trimming stripped 4 bases from V and 9 bases from J, with 13 bases between. This CDR3 is 13 amino acids long. CDR1 and CDR2 from the germline V gene are MGHRA and YSYEKL. The CDR3 nucleotides are TGCGCCAGCAGCCGAACGGAGGGGACTGAGCAGTTCTTC. Translated: CASSRTEGTEQFF.

J is TRBJ2-1 and V is TRBV5-6; 9 bases align to TRBD2. This CDR3 has 16 residues. Germline V gene sequence: CDR1 SGHDT, CDR2 YYEEEE. V was pared by 4 bases and J by 5 bases, with 10 bases of the junction left unmatched. The CDR3 sequence: CASSLVGLAGNNEQFF. The CDR3 DNA is TGTGCCAGCAGCCTGGTGGGGCTAGCGGGGAACAATGAGCAGTTCTTC.

The V call is TRBV5-4, the J call TRBJ1-1; TRBD1 matches at 7 bases. The CDR3 sequence is 14 residues long. Germline loops: CDR1 SGHNT, CDR2 YYREEE (reference sequence). With V trimmed by 4 bases and J by 4 bases, 7 bases remained unmatched. The CDR3 loop is CASSRGGAGTEAFF. The CDR3 region has the DNA TGTGCCAGCAGCCGAGGGGGCGCGGGCACTGAAGCTTTCTTT.

V usage is TRBV6-1 and J usage is TRBJ1-5; no firm D call. This CDR3 is 14 amino acids long. Per the germline V gene, CDR1 is MNHNS and CDR2 is SASEGT. V lost 3 bases, J lost 8 bases, and 14 bases lay in between. CDR3 DNA: TGTGCCAGCAGTGATCAAGGAGGGTGGGAGCCCCAGCATTTT. This encodes CASSDQGGWEPQHF.

The chain recombines TRBV6-1 with TRBJ1-1; TRBD1 agrees at 9 bases. The germline V gene has CDR1 MNHNS and CDR2 SASEGT. The CDR3 consists of 14 residues. After removal of 1 base from V and 4 bases from J, the junction contained 1 base not matched to a gene. CDR3 sequence (DNA): TGTGCCAGCAGTGAAGACAGGGGGCTCACTGAAGCTTTCTTT. This encodes CASSEDRGLTEAFF.

The chain carries TRBV29-1 and TRBJ2-1, with no clear D. Germline loops: CDR1 SQVTM, CDR2 ANQGSEA. V was cut by 7 bases and J by 2 bases, with 6 bases left in between. The CDR3 runs to 11 residues. CDR3 residues: CSGVAYNEQFF. In DNA, the CDR3 is TGCAGCGGGGTCGCCTACAATGAGCAGTTCTTC.

J is TRBJ2-7 and V is TRBV29-1; D unresolved. V gave up 4 bases and J gave up 0 bases, with 10 bases separating them. This CDR3 is built from 13 residues. Germline V gene data show CDR1 as SQVTM and CDR2 as ANQGSEA. The CDR3 loop reads CSVGAGPSYEQYF. For the CDR3, the DNA is TGCAGCGTTGGGGCCGGGCCCTCCTACGAGCAGTACTTC.

This chain's CDR3 is CASSIGGAPYNEQFF. For the CDR3, the DNA is TGTGCCAGTAGTATTGGGGGGGCCCCCTACAATGAGCAGTTCTTC. V and J are TRBV19 and TRBJ2-1; tentative D call: TRBD2 (7 bases). This CDR3 has 15 residues. Trimming took 3 bases from V and 2 from J, leaving 11 bases between them. The germline gives CDR1 LNHDA, CDR2 SQIVND (reference sequence).

This chain connects TRBV18 to TRBJ2-2; tentative D call: TRBD1 (7 bases). Germline CDR1 is KGHSH and CDR2 is LQKENI. V lost 4 bases and J lost 3, with 15 bases in between. The CDR3 contains 16 residues. This chain's CDR3 is CASSQRQGGDTGELFF. The CDR3 DNA follows: TGTGCCAGCTCACAGAGACAGGGAGGTGACACCGGGGAGCTGTTTTTT.

This clone was counted a few times. The CDR3 reads CASTFPTKTGRNQPQHF. CDR3 in DNA: TGTGCCAGCACCTTCCCTACAAAGACAGGGCGAAATCAGCCCCAGCATTTT. The V and J genes are TRBV28 and TRBJ1-5; the match to TRBD1 covers 7 bases. The CDR3 sequence is 17 residues long. Germline lookup yields CDR1 MDHEN and CDR2 SYDVKM. V dropped 7 bases and J dropped 4; count of bases not matched to a gene: 16. Drawing the rest from reference TRBV28 and TRBJ1-5, the complete variable domain is DVKVTQSSRYLVKRTGEKVFLECVQDMDHENMFWYRQDPGLGLRLIYFSYDVKMKEKGDIPEGYSVSREKKERFSLILESASTNQTSMYLCASTFPTKTGRNQPQHFGDGTRLSIL.

The V gene is TRBV7-6, the J gene TRBJ2-2; 7 bases are shared with TRBD1. Germline CDR1 SGHVS, CDR2 FNYEAQ. Trimming took 2 bases from V and 6 from J; bases not matched to a gene: 18. This CDR3 has 19 amino acids. In DNA form, the CDR3 reads TGTGCCAGCAGCTTAAGGCCTCCTTCCGGACAGGAATTCGCCGGGGAGCTGTTTTTT. This translates into CASSLRPPSGQEFAGELFF.

This clone has a single count. The CDR3 spells CAWTSPIATNEKLFF. The CDR3 coding sequence is TGTGCCTGGACGTCTCCCATCGCAACTAATGAAAAACTGTTTTTT. The chain links TRBV30 to TRBJ1-4; no definite D call. CDR1 is GTSNPN and CDR2 is SVGIG in the germline V gene (reference sequence). The CDR3 runs 15 residues. Trimming took 4 bases from V and 0 from J, leaving 12 bases between them.

V usage is TRBV28 and J usage is TRBJ1-4; tentative D call: TRBD1 (5 bases). V was trimmed by 3 bases and J by 3 bases, leaving 11 bases between them. CDR1 is MDHEN, CDR2 SYDVKM, per germline. This CDR3 has 15 amino acids. The CDR3 sequence: CASSFSDTSNEKLFF. The CDR3 DNA reads TGTGCCAGCAGTTTCTCGGACACATCTAATGAAAAACTGTTTTTT.

This clone was recorded once. The chain uses TRBV2 and TRBJ2-7; D not resolved. Looked up from germline, CDR1 is SNHLY and CDR2 is FYNNEI. The CDR3 loop spans 12 amino acids. Trimming took 6 bases from V and 5 from J, leaving 11 bases between them. CDR3 loop: CASRADPDEQYF. In DNA form, the CDR3 reads TGTGCCAGCAGGGCGGACCCGGACGAGCAGTACTTC.

The chain employs TRBV18 and TRBJ1-3, with D possibly matching TRBD1 (6 bases). Trimming pared 2 bases from V and 2 bases from J, leaving 10 bases between. Germline CDR1 KGHSH, CDR2 LQKENI. There are 15 residues in the CDR3. CDR3 nucleotide sequence: TGTGCCAGCTCACCAAACAGGGAGGCTGGAAACACCATATATTTT. Translating it yields CASSPNREAGNTIYF.

The count of this clone is one. CDR3 DNA: TGTGCCAGCAGCTTATATGGAAGCGGTAGCACAGATACGCAGTATTTT. Translation gives CASSLYGSGSTDTQYF. V and J are TRBV11-2 and TRBJ2-3; TRBD2 might be the D (5 bases). The CDR3 runs to 16 residues. Germline lookup yields CDR1 SGHAT and CDR2 FQNNGV. The V end lost 2 bases, the J end lost 0 bases, and 12 bases lay between the germline ends.

J is TRBJ2-1 and V is TRBV30, with TRBD2 identical over 9 bases. This CDR3 has 19 residues. Germline assignment: CDR1 GTSNPN and CDR2 SVGIG (reference sequence). V lost 0 bases and J lost 8; bases outside the gene matches: 20. The CDR3 here is CAWSVRRTVGSGRPHEQFF. The CDR3 bases are TGTGCCTGGAGTGTACGGAGAACGGTTGGTAGCGGGAGACCCCATGAGCAGTTCTTC.

With respect to this clone: In the same sample, other DNA sequences code for this CDR3. The chain couples TRBV15 to TRBJ2-5, with D possibly matching TRBD2 (5 bases). In germline, CDR1 is LNHNV, CDR2 YYDKDF (reference sequence). The CDR3 spans 14 residues. V lost 0 bases and J 1 base, leaving 6 bases between the germline ends. The CDR3 DNA reads as TGTGCCACCAGCAGAGATCGGGGCCAAGAGACCCAGTACTTC. Residues: CATSRDRGQETQYF. The full variable domain, rest sourced from reference TRBV15 and TRBJ2-5, is DAMVIQNPRYQVTQFGKPVTLSCSQTLNHNVMYWYQQKSSQAPKLLFHYYDKDFNNEADTPDNFQSRRPNTSFCFLDIRSPGLGDTAMYLCATSRDRGQETQYFGPGTRLLVL.